This T cell receptor beta chain was identified during a study of OX40 agonist ivuxolimab in advanced cancers. Turning to the study itself: Two cutaneous melanoma patients and one hepatocellular carcinoma patient, three in all, had partial responses.

Trimming took 4 bases from V and 4 from J; bases not matched to a gene: 6. The CDR3 sequence is 14 residues long. CDR1 SGDLS and CDR2 YYNGEE come from the germline V gene. Profiling relied on immunoSEQ multiplex PCR, and the TCRdb table lists in-frame clones only, not all of them. In the table there are 30,000 to 40,000 clones, around 79% of which are singletons. In its sample, this clone was seen once. The timepoints at which blood was sampled were baseline, cycle 4 day 1, and cycle 7 day 1. The rearrangement links TRBV9 to TRBJ1-1, with 8 positions matching TRBD1. This clonotype originated in an adult with an advanced solid tumor such as melanoma, head and neck, liver or kidney cancer. The source material was CD4+ or CD8+ T cells sorted from blood, sampled in a trial of the OX40 agonist ivuxolimab. The CDR3, as DNA: TGTGCCAGCAGCTTTGCAGGGGGCGGCACTGAAGCTTTCTTT. The encoded protein is CASSFAGGGTEAFF.